Each of the 19 T cell receptor beta chains below was sequenced from the same sample in a study of OX40 agonist ivuxolimab in advanced cancers. TCRdb's table, derived via immunoSEQ multiplex PCR, lists solely in-frame clones and lacks some. The repertoire holds nearly 60,000 clones, about 81% seen once, with 0.75% in the top ten. The sequencing used CD4+ or CD8+ T cells sorted from blood, collected in a trial of the OX40 agonist ivuxolimab. Receptor source: an adult with an advanced solid tumor such as melanoma, head and neck, liver or kidney cancer.

J is TRBJ1-5 and V is TRBV19, with D uncertain. V was cut by 5 bases and J by 7 bases, with 12 bases left in between. Germline assignment: CDR1 LNHDA and CDR2 SQIVND (reference sequence). CDR3 length: 13 residues. CDR3 sequence (DNA): TGTGCCAGTAGTTGGGGAATGGGACAGCCCCAGCATTTT. Translated: CASSWGMGQPQHF.

This chain connects TRBV5-1 to TRBJ1-5; 9 bases align to TRBD1. CDR3 length: 15 residues. Germline CDR1 reads SGHRS; CDR2 reads YFSETQ. V was clipped by 0 bases and J by 5 bases; unmatched bases: 3. In DNA form, the CDR3 reads TGCGCCAGCAGCTTGGGGACAGGGGCCGATCAGCCCCAGCATTTT. It codes for CASSLGTGADQPQHF.

The gene calls are TRBV15 and TRBJ2-7; D unclear. Trimming stripped 0 bases from V and 3 bases from J, with 6 bases between. The germline gives CDR1 LNHNV, CDR2 YYDKDF (reference sequence). There are 13 residues in the CDR3. DNA for the CDR3: TGTGCCACCAGCAGAGATCTAGTCTACGAGCAGTACTTC. It encodes CATSRDLVYEQYF. Variable domain in full (rest from reference TRBV15 and TRBJ2-7): DAMVIQNPRYQVTQFGKPVTLSCSQTLNHNVMYWYQQKSSQAPKLLFHYYDKDFNNEADTPDNFQSRRPNTSFCFLDIRSPGLGDTAMYLCATSRDLVYEQYFGPGTRLTVT.

The rearrangement links TRBV5-1 to TRBJ2-7; 10 positions agree with TRBD1. V trimming: 5 bases; J trimming: 3 bases; junction bases outside the gene matches: 2. The CDR3 is made up of 13 amino acids. Germline V gives CDR1 SGHRS, CDR2 YFSETQ. The CDR3 region is CASSGTGVYEQYF. The CDR3 nucleotides are TGCGCCAGCAGTGGGACAGGGGTCTACGAGCAGTACTTC.

This clone was counted only a few times. The chain couples TRBV10-1 to TRBJ2-6, with 7 bases identical to TRBD2. Trimming took 0 bases from V and 2 from J; bases not matched to a gene: 7. This CDR3 contains 18 residues. Germline V CDR1 and CDR2: WNHNN, SYGVQD (reference sequence). CDR3 in amino acids: CASSESAGLAAGANVLTF. For the CDR3, the DNA is TGCGCCAGCAGTGAGTCAGCAGGTCTAGCGGCTGGGGCCAACGTCCTGACTTTC.

The chain links TRBV5-1 to TRBJ2-3, with 10 bases fitting TRBD1. Germline CDR1 SGHRS, CDR2 YFSETQ. V lost 6 bases and J lost 1; bases outside the gene matches: 5. The CDR3 runs 15 residues. DNA of the CDR3: TGCGCCAGCACAACCGGGACAGGGGGCACAGATACGCAGTATTTT. It specifies CASTTGTGGTDTQYF.

A remark on this clone: Distinct nucleotide sequences in the sample also encode this CDR3. The V and J genes are TRBV19 and TRBJ1-6; D uncertain. Per germline, CDR1 LNHDA and CDR2 SQIVND (reference sequence). Between the trimmed V and J ends, which lost 5 bases and 8 bases, there was a span of 13 bases. The CDR3 length is 14 residues. The CDR3 loop is CASSFGRVYSPLHF. The CDR3 DNA sequence: TGTGCCAGTAGTTTTGGGAGAGTTTATTCACCCCTCCACTTT.

The chain combines TRBV18 with TRBJ2-3, with D perhaps TRBD2 (5 bases). The CDR3 length is 15 residues. V was shortened by 1 base and J by 7 bases, with 15 bases between the two germline ends. The germline gives CDR1 KGHSH, CDR2 LQKENI. CDR3 in amino acids: CASSPLARRANTQYF. CDR3 sequence (DNA): TGTGCCAGCTCACCACTAGCGAGGCGGGCAAATACGCAGTATTTT.

This clone was picked up one time. V gene TRBV14 combines with J gene TRBJ2-3; possibly TRBD1 for D (5 bases). The CDR3 consists of 14 residues. CDR1 and CDR2 (germline): SGHDN, FVKESK. V was pared by 6 bases and J by 2 bases, with 12 bases between. CDR3 sequence: CASSRQIYTDTQYF. CDR3 bases: TGTGCCAGCAGTCGACAGATTTACACAGATACGCAGTATTTT.

In DNA, the CDR3 is TGTGCCAGCAGTGTTGATAGCGGGGGGCTGGATGAGCAGTTCTTC. It translates to CASSVDSGGLDEQFF. J is TRBJ2-1 and V is TRBV2; 10 bases are a match to TRBD2. V lost 4 bases to trimming and J lost 8 bases; unmatched junction nucleotides: 8. Per germline, CDR1 SNHLY and CDR2 FYNNEI. The CDR3 runs 15 residues.

The chain combines TRBV4-1 with TRBJ1-6, with a tentative D call TRBD1 (6 bases). Trimming shortened V by 4 bases and J by 4 bases, and 11 bases separated the two germline ends. This CDR3 has 15 amino acids. Germline values: CDR1 MGHRA, CDR2 YSYEKL. The CDR3 loop is CASSLTGPYNSPLHF. Here the CDR3 DNA reads TGCGCCAGCAGCCTAACAGGGCCGTATAATTCACCCCTCCACTTT.

This chain joins TRBV18 and TRBJ2-1; 11 bases line up with TRBD2. Losses at the gene ends were 3 bases for V and 7 bases for J; bases not matched to a gene: 5. CDR1 is KGHSH, CDR2 LQKENI, per germline. There are 15 residues in the CDR3. The CDR3 nucleotides are TGTGCCAGCTCACCTAGCGGGGGGGCCCAGAATGAGCAGTTCTTC. This gives the protein CASSPSGGAQNEQFF.

The chain employs TRBV6-5 and TRBJ2-7, with D perhaps TRBD1 (6 bases). Germline V gene sequence: CDR1 MNHEY, CDR2 SVGAGI. V shed 5 bases and J shed 7 bases, with 12 bases lying between them. CDR3 length equals 12 residues. The CDR3 DNA is TGTGCCAGCAGTACAGGGCAGAGGGAGCAGTACTTC. Its translation is CASSTGQREQYF.

This chain joins TRBV28 and TRBJ2-1; 11 nucleotides align to TRBD2. CDR3 length equals 15 residues. J lost 4 bases, V lost 6 bases, and 5 bases had no gene match. Germline V gene sequence: CDR1 MDHEN, CDR2 SYDVKM. CDR3 protein: CASRVSGGVYNEQFF. CDR3 in DNA: TGTGCCAGCAGAGTTAGCGGGGGGGTTTACAATGAGCAGTTCTTC.

The chain employs TRBV6-6 and TRBJ2-3; 10 bases line up with TRBD1. V trimming: 5 bases; J trimming: 5 bases; junction bases outside the gene matches: 4. Germline V CDR1 and CDR2: MNHNY, SVGAGI (reference sequence). The CDR3 contains 14 residues. CDR3 region: CASSLGQGGDTQYF. The CDR3 DNA follows: TGTGCCAGCAGTCTCGGACAGGGGGGAGATACGCAGTATTTT.

This rearrangement joins TRBV6-1 to TRBJ2-5; 9 bases agree with TRBD2. J lost 1 base, V lost 0 bases, and 9 bases had no gene match. The V gene's germline CDR1 is MNHNS and CDR2 SASEGT. The CDR3 has 18 residues. CDR3 bases: TGTGCCAGCAGTGAAGCGCACGGATTGACTAGCGGCCAAGAGACCCAGTACTTC. Translating it yields CASSEAHGLTSGQETQYF.

The sample holds one count of this clone. The chain joins TRBV14 to TRBJ2-2; tentative D call: TRBD2 (6 bases). Trimming took 4 bases from V and 4 from J, leaving 13 bases between them. Germline CDR1 is SGHDN and CDR2 is FVKESK. The CDR3 is 15 residues long. CDR3 loop: CASSPAWGVTGELFF. In nucleotides, the CDR3 is TGTGCCAGCAGCCCCGCGTGGGGGGTCACCGGGGAGCTGTTTTTT.

This clone occurred a few times. V is TRBV29-1 and J is TRBJ1-5, with 8 bases identical to TRBD1. The CDR3 sequence is 13 residues long. In germline, CDR1 is SQVTM, CDR2 ANQGSEA. J was trimmed by 6 bases and V by 4 bases; bases with no gene match: 5. The CDR3 loop is CSVADRGAQPQHF. CDR3 bases: TGCAGCGTTGCCGACAGGGGCGCTCAGCCCCAGCATTTT.

The genes are TRBV18 and TRBJ2-7; D gene unclear. Looked up from germline, CDR1 is KGHSH and CDR2 is LQKENI. The V end was cut by 6 bases, the J end by 0 bases, with 18 bases between. The CDR3 has 16 amino acids. The CDR3 DNA reads TGTGCCAGCTCCCACCCCGGGTCATGGGGCTCCTACGAGCAGTACTTC. Amino acid sequence: CASSHPGSWGSYEQYF.